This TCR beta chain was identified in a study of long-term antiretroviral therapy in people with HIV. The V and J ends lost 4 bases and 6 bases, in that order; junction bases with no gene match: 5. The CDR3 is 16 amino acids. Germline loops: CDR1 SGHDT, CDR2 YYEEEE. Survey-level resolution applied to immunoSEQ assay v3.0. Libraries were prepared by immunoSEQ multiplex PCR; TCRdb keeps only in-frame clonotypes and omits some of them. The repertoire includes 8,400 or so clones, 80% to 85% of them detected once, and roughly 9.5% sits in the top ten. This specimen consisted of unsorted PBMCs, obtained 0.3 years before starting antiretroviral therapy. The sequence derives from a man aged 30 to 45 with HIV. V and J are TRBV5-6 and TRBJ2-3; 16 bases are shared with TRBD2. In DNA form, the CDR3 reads TGTGCCAGCAGCCCAGTGGGACTAGCGGGAGGGGATACGCAGTATTTT. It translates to CASSPVGLAGGDTQYF. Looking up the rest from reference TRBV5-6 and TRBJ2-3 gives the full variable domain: DAGVTQSPTHLIKTRGQQVTLRCSPKSGHDTVSWYQQALGQGPQFIFQYYEEEERQRGNFPDRFSGHQFPNYSSELNVNALLLGDSALYLCASSPVGLAGGDTQYFGPGTRLTVL.